The 30 T cell receptor beta chains given below trace back to one sample, sequenced in a study of molecular identifiers for immune sequencing clone quantification. TCRdb recomputed calls from the PCR reads with MiXCR, one row per CDR3 protein. The sample includes hundreds of thousands of distinct CDR3 sequences, roughly 27% seen only once; the top ten take about 0.81%. Sequenced material: naive CD8+ T cells from blood, with Jurkat cell RNA spiked in. Specified subset: FACS-sorted CD8+CD4-CCR7+CD45RA+ naive T cells. The receptor set was obtained from a human donor in good health. Some libraries in this study had Jurkat cell RNA spiked in.

The rearrangement joins TRBV10-3 to TRBJ2-5; 11 nucleotides agree with TRBD2. The CDR3 consists of 17 residues. Losses at the gene ends were 3 bases for V and 0 bases for J; bases not matched to a gene: 6. CDR1 and CDR2 (germline): ENHRY, SYGVKD. The CDR3 DNA reads as TGTGCCATCAGTGAACTGCTAGCGGGGGGAAACCAAGAGACCCAGTACTTC. Amino acid sequence: CAISELLAGGNQETQYF.

This clonotype has only a few counts. This chain joins TRBV27 and TRBJ2-2; TRBD2 matches 8 bases. The CDR3 is 13 residues long. The V and J ends lost 8 bases and 6 bases, in that order; junction bases with no gene match: 5. CDR1 and CDR2 from the germline V gene are MNHEY and SMNVEV (reference sequence). CDR3 sequence reads: CASRAGGAGELFF. The CDR3 DNA follows: TGTGCCAGCCGTGCGGGGGGAGCCGGGGAGCTGTTTTTT.

The chain joins TRBV20-1 to TRBJ2-7; a possible D gene is TRBD2 (6 bases). V lost 0 bases, J lost 2 bases, and 20 bases lay in between. The V gene's germline CDR1 is DFQATT and CDR2 SNEGSKA (reference sequence). This CDR3 contains 17 residues. In nucleotides, the CDR3 is TGCAGTGCTAGAGATGGGGAGGTGGCGATCTTGCCCTACGAGCAGTACTTC. Translated, it gives CSARDGEVAILPYEQYF.

This clonotype came up many times. This sequence joins TRBV7-6 and TRBJ2-7; 9 bases line up with TRBD2. V lost 4 bases to trimming and J lost 0 bases; unmatched junction nucleotides: 7. This CDR3 comprises 16 residues. Germline V CDR1 and CDR2: SGHVS, FNYEAQ. The CDR3 region is CASSSTSSGSSYEQYF. The CDR3 DNA sequence: TGTGCCAGCAGCTCGACGAGTAGCGGGAGCTCCTACGAGCAGTACTTC.

In this sample, this clonotype turned up many times. The chain recombines TRBV28 with TRBJ1-5; D may be TRBD1 (5 bases). The CDR3 spans 14 residues. V lost 5 bases and J 4 bases, leaving 12 bases between the germline ends. Per the germline V gene, CDR1 is MDHEN and CDR2 is SYDVKM. In DNA, the CDR3 is TGTGCCAGCAGTCAACCGGGACGGAATCAGCCCCAGCATTTT. Translation: CASSQPGRNQPQHF.

The J gene is TRBJ1-4, the V gene TRBV25-1; D is ambiguous. V was pared by 4 bases and J by 14 bases, with 11 bases between. The CDR3 length is 11 residues. Germline V gene data show CDR1 as MGHDK and CDR2 as SYGVNS. This CDR3 is CASSAKGWLFF. The CDR3 DNA sequence: TGTGCCAGCAGTGCGAAAGGTTGGCTGTTTTTT.

V and J are TRBV4-3 and TRBJ2-6, with unresolved D. The V end lost 0 bases, the J end lost 0 bases, and 9 bases lay between the germline ends. CDR3 length: 17 residues. In germline, CDR1 is LGHNA, CDR2 YSLEER. CDR3 sequence reads: CASSQEGFGSGANVLTF. CDR3 bases: TGCGCCAGCAGCCAAGAAGGGTTCGGCTCTGGGGCCAACGTCCTGACTTTC.

The chain is built from TRBV12-3 or TRBV12-4 and TRBJ2-7; perhaps D is TRBD1 or TRBD2 (5 bases each). V lost 2 bases and J lost 6, with 14 bases in between. The CDR3 is 14 amino acids. This CDR3 is CASSLTGTYVEQYF. The CDR3 DNA reads TGTGCCAGCAGTTTAACGGGGACCTACGTCGAGCAGTACTTC.

The J gene is TRBJ2-5, the V gene TRBV7-2, with D possibly being TRBD2 (5 bases). Germline V lookup: CDR1 SGHTA, CDR2 FQGNSA. V was pared by 5 bases and J by 5 bases, with 15 bases between. CDR3 length: 14 amino acids. CDR3 coding DNA: TGTGCCAGCAGCGGATCTGGAGCGGCGGAGACCCAGTACTTC. Amino acids: CASSGSGAAETQYF.

The chain links TRBV4-1 to TRBJ2-7, with D tentatively TRBD2 (5 bases). The CDR3 length is 15 residues. The germline V gene encodes CDR1 MGHRA and CDR2 YSYEKL. Trimming removed 11 bases at V and 0 bases at J, with 20 bases between. The CDR3 is CARRPRSGSSYEQYF. CDR3 DNA sequence: TGCGCCCGCCGCCCCCGCAGCGGCAGCTCCTACGAGCAGTACTTC.

This clonotype was observed a handful of times. V is TRBV19 and J is TRBJ2-4; perhaps TRBD2 as D (5 bases). Germline CDR1 and CDR2: LNHDA and SQIVND (reference sequence). V was trimmed by 3 bases and J by 8 bases, leaving 20 bases between them. The CDR3 sequence is 16 residues long. In nucleotides, the CDR3 is TGTGCCAGTAGTATCGGAGGTGGCAGGAGTCTAGACATTCAGTACTTC. Translated, it gives CASSIGGGRSLDIQYF.

The V gene is TRBV7-2, the J gene TRBJ1-1; 10 positions agree with TRBD1. The trim removed 3 bases at V and 4 bases at J, leaving 8 bases unmatched. CDR3 size: 16 residues. Germline CDR1 reads SGHTA; CDR2 reads FQGNSA. This CDR3 reads CASSLFAGTGATEAFF. The CDR3 region has the DNA TGTGCCAGCAGCTTGTTCGCCGGGACAGGGGCCACTGAAGCTTTCTTT.

This clonotype was seen only a few times. The chain links TRBV18 to TRBJ2-3; 11 bases map to TRBD2. J lost 3 bases, V lost 2 bases, and 4 bases had no gene match. This CDR3 is 16 amino acids long. Germline assignment: CDR1 KGHSH and CDR2 LQKENI. DNA of the CDR3: TGTGCCAGCTCACCATTCACTAGCGGGGGAACAGATACGCAGTATTTT. It translates to CASSPFTSGGTDTQYF.

This sequence joins TRBV30 and TRBJ2-7; 8 nucleotides match TRBD1. Germline V gene sequence: CDR1 GTSNPN, CDR2 SVGIG (reference sequence). This CDR3 spans 14 amino acids. Unmatched junction bases numbered 9, after V lost 7 bases and J lost 1 base. The CDR3 DNA follows: TGTGCCTCCAAAAATTGGGACAGGTCCTACGAGCAGTACTTC. Residues: CASKNWDRSYEQYF.

About this clonotype: Since a much larger clone is just one base distant, this may be a read error. The rearrangement links TRBV6-5 to TRBJ2-3; the D call may be TRBD1 or TRBD2 (5 bases each). The CDR3 sequence is 16 residues long. CDR1 MNHEY and CDR2 SVGAGI come from the germline V gene. CDR3: CASSESGTDVTGTQYF. DNA for the CDR3: TGTGCCAGCAGTGAATCCGGGACGGATGTCACAGGTACGCAGTATTTT.

The chain employs TRBV10-3 and TRBJ2-3; no firm D call. Germline CDR1 ENHRY, CDR2 SYGVKD. Between the trimmed V and J ends, which lost 2 bases and 5 bases, there was a span of 8 bases. This CDR3 contains 13 residues. CDR3 sequence: CAISEVVGDTQYF. DNA of the CDR3: TGTGCCATCAGTGAGGTTGTGGGAGATACGCAGTATTTT.

This clonotype occurred many times. The chain recombines TRBV6-6 with TRBJ2-3; 11 nucleotides align to TRBD2. The germline V gene encodes CDR1 MNHNY and CDR2 SVGAGI (reference sequence). The junction had 15 bases not matched to a gene; V was cut back by 6 bases and J by 4 bases. CDR3 length: 18 residues. CDR3 protein: CASRSDLAGGPVADTQYF. The CDR3 nucleotides are TGTGCCAGCAGATCCGACTTAGCGGGAGGGCCCGTCGCAGATACGCAGTATTTT.

J is TRBJ2-3 and V is TRBV11-2; 8 nucleotides align to TRBD2. The germline gives CDR1 SGHAT, CDR2 FQNNGV. The CDR3 consists of 15 residues. Unmatched junction bases numbered 4, after V lost 3 bases and J lost 2 bases. CDR3 DNA: TGTGCCAGCAGCTTGATTAGCGGGGCCACAGATACGCAGTATTTT. Translated: CASSLISGATDTQYF.

The chain has TRBV7-9 and TRBJ2-1; no clear D. Germline CDR1 reads SEHNR; CDR2 reads FQNEAQ (reference sequence). The CDR3 has 12 amino acids. V was trimmed by 7 bases and J by 13 bases, leaving 17 bases between them. The CDR3 spells CASTRRSQIQFF. CDR3 coding DNA: TGTGCCAGCACTCGCCGGAGTCAAATACAGTTCTTC.

This clonotype has ten or more counts. V is TRBV30 and J is TRBJ1-1; D possibly corresponds to TRBD1 (6 bases). CDR3 length: 12 amino acids. V lost 3 bases and J lost 7, with 12 bases in between. CDR1 is GTSNPN and CDR2 is SVGIG in the germline V gene (reference sequence). CDR3 residues: CAWRSQGVEAFF. In nucleotides, the CDR3 is TGTGCCTGGAGATCACAGGGCGTTGAAGCTTTCTTT.

The chain recombines TRBV19 with TRBJ1-3; D is unclear. V was pared by 3 bases and J by 0 bases, with 6 bases between. Germline-derived CDR1 and CDR2 are LNHDA and SQIVND (reference sequence). This CDR3 region has 14 residues. This chain's CDR3 is CASSIEISGNTIYF. The CDR3 bases are TGTGCCAGTAGTATCGAGATCTCTGGAAACACCATATATTTT.

This clonotype was counted only a few times. V and J are TRBV6-2 or TRBV6-3 and TRBJ2-7; 12 bases agree with TRBD2. Germline loops: CDR1 MNHEY, CDR2 SVGEGT. After removal of 0 bases from V and 3 bases from J, the junction contained 6 bases not matched to a gene. The CDR3 is 17 residues long. The CDR3 is CASSYSRTSGIYYEQYF. CDR3 DNA sequence: TGTGCCAGCAGTTACTCGAGGACTAGCGGGATTTACTACGAGCAGTACTTC.

This clonotype was seen a few times. This sequence joins TRBV13 and TRBJ1-3; 10 bases line up with TRBD1. This CDR3 contains 15 residues. V dropped 3 bases and J dropped 2; count of bases not matched to a gene: 1. Germline V gene lookup returns CDR1 PRHDT and CDR2 FYEKMQ (reference sequence). CDR3 residues: CASSLGQGPGNTIYF. For the CDR3, the DNA is TGTGCCAGCAGCTTGGGACAGGGGCCTGGAAACACCATATATTTT. The variable domain in full, completed from reference TRBV13 and TRBJ1-3, reads AAGVIQSPRHLIKEKRETATLKCYPIPRHDTVYWYQQGPGQDPQFLISFYEKMQSDKGSIPDRFSAQQFSDYHSELNMSSLELGDSALYFCASSLGQGPGNTIYFGEGSWLTVV.

As to this clonotype: A much larger clone differs from this one at a single base, so this may be a read error. J is TRBJ1-5 and V is TRBV2, with TRBD1 matching 9 bases. The CDR3 is 15 residues long. The germline V gene has CDR1 SNHLY and CDR2 FYNNEI. Germline trimming cut 3 bases from V and 5 bases from J; bases unmatched to any gene: 5. This CDR3 is CASSERTGAYQPQHF. In DNA form, the CDR3 reads TGTGCCAGCAGTGAGAGGACAGGGGCCTATCAGCCCCAGCATTTT.

V is TRBV20-1 and J is TRBJ2-5, with D perhaps matching TRBD1 (6 bases). Germline-derived CDR1 and CDR2 are DFQATT and SNEGSKA (reference sequence). The CDR3 runs to 16 residues. Trimming cost V 0 bases and J 3 bases, with 17 bases left between them. The CDR3 loop is CSARDLEQRTEETQYF. As DNA, the CDR3 is TGCAGTGCTAGAGATCTTGAGCAAAGGACAGAAGAGACCCAGTACTTC.

The sample holds a few counts of this clonotype. This chain links TRBV5-4 with TRBJ2-5; 9 bases are shared with TRBD2. CDR1 SGHNT and CDR2 YYREEE come from the germline V gene (reference sequence). CDR3 length: 15 residues. J gave up 4 bases and V 4 bases, and 8 bases lay outside the gene matches. CDR3 region: CASSLEGLAGETQYF. DNA for the CDR3: TGTGCCAGCAGCCTGGAGGGACTAGCCGGAGAGACCCAGTACTTC.

This clonotype was found many times. The rearrangement links TRBV29-1 to TRBJ2-3; D uncertain. CDR1 SQVTM and CDR2 ANQGSEA come from the germline V gene. The CDR3 covers 13 residues. Trimming took off 0 bases at V and 2 bases at J, with 6 bases between the two ends. The CDR3 here is CSVEDSFTDTQYF. Written as DNA, the CDR3 is TGCAGCGTTGAAGACAGTTTCACAGATACGCAGTATTTT.

The V gene is TRBV20-1, the J gene TRBJ2-7; D possibly corresponds to TRBD2 (6 bases). In germline, CDR1 is DFQATT, CDR2 SNEGSKA (reference sequence). The germline V and J ends were trimmed by 5 bases and 3 bases, with 17 bases remaining between them. There are 14 residues in the CDR3. CDR3 in DNA: TGCAGTGCTCGACTGGGGGAGGCTTTCTACGAGCAGTACTTC. It is translated as CSARLGEAFYEQYF.

The rearrangement links TRBV27 to TRBJ2-1; D is uncertain. The CDR3 contains 12 residues. The V gene lost 3 bases and the J gene lost 7 bases, with 7 bases spanning the gap. CDR1 is MNHEY, CDR2 SMNVEV, per germline (reference sequence). CDR3 in DNA: TGTGCCAGCAGTTTTTGGGGAAATGAGCAGTTCTTC. This gives the protein CASSFWGNEQFF.

Notes on this clonotype: This may be a read error: a much more frequent sequence differs by one nucleotide. The conserved phenylalanine or tryptophan normally closing the CDR3 is absent here, so this likely arose from a read error. V gene TRBV4-1 combines with J gene TRBJ2-4; no clear D gene. The CDR3 extends over 16 amino acids. Germline V lookup: CDR1 MGHRA, CDR2 YSYEKL. V was pared by 1 base and J by 11 bases, with 21 bases between. CDR3: CASSQAASDLPVVQYL. CDR3 DNA sequence: TGCGCCAGCAGCCAAGCCGCATCTGATCTGCCGGTTGTTCAGTACTTA.